This TCR beta chain was found in a study of Ad26.COV2.S vaccination and SARS-CoV-2 variants. The overall study: Enrolled in COV1001, the donor was in the Ad26.COV2.S trial arm, which received the vaccine.

Germline-derived CDR1 and CDR2 are KGHDR and SFDVKD. The J segment lost 5 bases and the V segment lost 4 bases, leaving 9 bases of the junction unmatched. The CDR3 length is 15 residues. General study points: The TCR-based breadth and depth measures might underestimate overall T cell responses.

A remark on this clone: What it binds is not known.

TCRdb's table, derived via immunoSEQ multiplex PCR, lists solely in-frame clones and lacks some. The table lists 430,000 or so clones, 90% of them singletons. Treatment: roughly 19 received Ad26.COV2.S at low or high dose, single or two shots; roughly 5 received placebo; per-sample allocation not given. Sampling was performed 63 days after the first vaccine or placebo injection. An Ad26 vector carrying the Wuhan-strain SARS-CoV-2 spike served as the vaccine. The clonotype originates from a person aged 18-60 years who received the Ad26.COV2.S COVID-19 vaccine or a placebo. This rearrangement joins TRBV24-1 to TRBJ2-5, with 7 bases aligning to TRBD1. The input for sequencing was peripheral blood, taken in a trial of Ad26.COV2.S vaccine versus placebo. The CDR3 here is CATSESTGAGETQYF. The CDR3 DNA reads TGTGCCACCAGTGAGAGTACAGGGGCCGGGGAGACCCAGTACTTC.